Below are 13 T cell receptor beta chains sequenced from a single sample in a study of T cells in women clearing cervical HPV infection (dated by TCRdb to the late 2010s). Libraries were prepared through the immunoSEQ multiplex PCR assay. Not all clones reach the TCRdb copy of this immuneACCESS table, which keeps in-frame sequences only. Checked studies attribute under half of the gap to unresolved V genes and leave the rest unexplained. The sample table records 45,000 to 55,000 clones. The top ten clonotypes cover 1.5% to 2% of the sample. The specimen sequenced was blood buffy coat. The receptors originated from a woman between 18 and 69 years old with a cervical HPV16 infection that either progressed to CIN3+ or cleared (not recorded which).

About this clone itself: The read ends 3 residues shy of where the CDR3 ends; the end is completed using the germline J gene. This chain uses TRBV18 with TRBJ1-2, with no clear D. CDR1 KGHSH and CDR2 LQKENI come from the germline V gene. The CDR3 totals 15 residues. V was cut by 7 bases and J by 3 bases, with 18 bases left in between. The sequenced CDR3 bases are TGTGCCAGCTTCGGCGGGTCCCTGAAATACTATGGC. Amino acids: CASFGGSLKYYG. The complete CDR3 protein is CASFGGSLKYYGYTF.

Worth noting for this clone: The read ends 3 residues early relative to the CDR3; the germline J gene fills the gap. The chain combines TRBV19 with TRBJ2-3; D possibly corresponds to TRBD2 (5 bases). Trimming took 1 base from V and 3 from J, leaving 11 bases between them. Germline V CDR1 and CDR2: LNHDA, SQIVND (reference sequence). The CDR3 has 15 amino acids. Partial CDR3 DNA: TGTGCCAGTAGTATAGGCTCGGGGATTACAGATACG. Amino acid sequence: CASSIGSGITDT. The full CDR3 protein is CASSIGSGITDTQYF.

A note on this clone: The observed sequence ends 3 residues before the CDR3 terminus, with the missing tail filled in from the germline J gene. The chain employs TRBV6-2 or TRBV6-3 and TRBJ2-5; D unclear. CDR1 is MNHEY, CDR2 SVGEGT, per germline. Trimming cost V 4 bases and J 5 bases, with 8 bases left between them. The CDR3 is 12 residues long. The CDR3: CASSLSRETQYF. CDR3 DNA (partial): TGTGCCAGCAGTTTAAGTCGGGAGACC.

To note about this clone: With the read ending 3 residues before the CDR3 end, the germline J gene is used to fill in that end. The chain has TRBV5-6 and TRBJ2-7; 7 bases agree with TRBD2. CDR3 size: 15 residues. The J segment lost 2 bases and the V segment lost 7 bases, leaving 12 bases of the junction unmatched. The germline CDR1 and CDR2 sequences are SGHDT and YYEEEE. The sequenced part of the CDR3 DNA is TGTGCCAGCGGGGGGGGACCGGGAGCACCCTACGAG. It encodes CASGGGPGAPYE. The CDR3 as a whole reads CASGGGPGAPYEQYF.

As to this clone: Read coverage stops 3 residues before the CDR3 terminus; the germline J gene supplies the remainder. V gene TRBV11-2 combines with J gene TRBJ2-7, with 7 bases that match TRBD2. The J segment lost 3 bases and the V segment lost 1 base, leaving 6 bases of the junction unmatched. Germline CDR1 and CDR2: SGHAT and FQNNGV. This CDR3 region has 15 residues. CDR3 region: CASSLVASGYYEQYF. CDR3 bases read: TGTGCCAGCAGCTTAGTCGCTAGCGGATACTACGAG.

About this clone itself: Sequencing ends 3 residues short of the CDR3 end; the germline J gene provides the rest. The rearrangement joins TRBV10-3 to TRBJ2-1, with D possibly matching TRBD1 (6 bases). Trimming removed 11 bases at V and 4 bases at J, with 18 bases between. The germline V gene has CDR1 ENHRY and CDR2 SYGVKD. The CDR3 extends over 14 amino acids. This CDR3 reads CAAMAGAPYNEQFF. CDR3 DNA, as far as it was read: TGTGCCGCGATGGCAGGGGCCCCTTACAATGAG.

With respect to this clone: Read sequence stops 3 residues before the CDR3 end, and the germline J gene provides the missing end. The rearrangement links TRBV7-2 to TRBJ1-1; D is undetermined. Germline values: CDR1 SGHTA, CDR2 FQGNSA. The CDR3 is 13 residues long. The CDR3 loop reads CASSHSGRGLAFF. Incomplete CDR3 DNA: TGTGCCAGCAGCCATTCAGGCCGGGGATTG.

Worth noting for this clone: The read ends 3 residues early relative to the CDR3; the germline J gene fills the gap. The chain combines TRBV2 with TRBJ1-2; no firm D call. V lost 3 bases and J lost 7, with 15 bases in between. The CDR3 covers 14 residues. Germline-derived CDR1 and CDR2 are SNHLY and FYNNEI. CDR3 loop: CASSDNRQAGGYTF. The covered CDR3 bases are TGTGCCAGCAGTGATAATCGCCAGGCTGGTGGC.

As regards this clone: The read terminates 3 residues before the CDR3 end, so the remaining end is supplied by the germline J gene. This chain links TRBV5-4 with TRBJ2-1; 9 positions agree with TRBD2. The CDR3 consists of 16 residues. Germline V gives CDR1 SGHNT, CDR2 YYREEE (reference sequence). V shed 4 bases and J 7 bases; nucleotides not matched to a gene: 12. CDR3 bases read: TGTGCCAGCAGCGTTTCCGGGACTAGCCCCGTAAATGAG. Translated, it gives CASSVSGTSPVNE. The complete CDR3 protein is CASSVSGTSPVNEQFF.

Incomplete CDR3 DNA: TGCAGTACGACTATCCCCACTAGCGGGAGAGTCGATGAG. This gives the protein CSTTIPTSGRVDE. The complete CDR3 reads CSTTIPTSGRVDEQFF. The genes are TRBV20-1 and TRBJ2-1, with 11 bases that match TRBD2. The CDR3 goes on 3 residues after the read ends, and that part is filled in from the germline J gene. The CDR3 length is 16 residues. The V gene's germline CDR1 is DFQATT and CDR2 SNEGSKA (reference sequence). The V segment lost 8 bases and the J segment 8 bases; nucleotides outside the gene matches: 17.

Worth noting for this clone: Read data end 3 residues before the CDR3 end; the end is taken from the germline J gene. The V and J genes are TRBV7-6 and TRBJ1-1; TRBD1 matches at 9 bases. The J segment lost 4 bases and the V segment lost 5 bases, leaving 8 bases of the junction unmatched. The CDR3 is 15 residues long. Germline V CDR1 and CDR2: SGHVS, FNYEAQ. The DNA read from the CDR3 is TGTGCCAGCAGCCCCGGGACAGGGTGGGGCACTGAA. It codes for CASSPGTGWGTE. The whole CDR3 sequence is CASSPGTGWGTEAFF.

Remarks on this clone: Coverage ceases 3 residues before the CDR3 finishes, and the germline J gene fills in the end. This chain uses TRBV10-1 with TRBJ1-3; D is perhaps TRBD1 (6 bases). Germline V CDR1 and CDR2: WNHNN, SYGVQD (reference sequence). CDR3 size: 14 residues. V shed 4 bases and J shed 2 bases, with 9 bases lying between them. The CDR3 loop is CASSVGGTGNTIYF. CDR3 DNA (partial): TGCGCCAGCAGTGTAGGGGGTACTGGAAACACC.

Concerning this clone: The sequenced fragment ends 3 residues before the CDR3 boundary, so the rest is inferred from the germline J gene. This chain connects TRBV5-1 to TRBJ2-2; weak D call: TRBD2 (5 bases). The length of the CDR3 is 14 residues. Germline CDR1 and CDR2: SGHRS and YFSETQ. V was clipped by 0 bases and J by 6 bases, with 9 bases between them. The CDR3 loop is CASSLGTHPGELFF. Incomplete CDR3 DNA: TGCGCCAGCAGCTTGGGGACTCACCCCGGGGAG.